This T cell receptor beta chain is from a study of T cell responses to AZD1222 COVID-19 vaccine. The data were produced by immunoSEQ multiplex PCR, yet TCRdb's version contains in-frame clones alone and is incomplete. The sample shows 150,000 or so clones, 90% of them seen only once. As regards this clone: The target antigen is unknown.

Study-level points and caveats: Only five or six AZD1222 recipients tested seropositive at baseline. A rise in Spike-specific TCR breadth and depth followed two AZD1222 doses.

V was shortened by 2 bases and J by 4 bases, with 9 bases between the two germline ends. This CDR3 has 13 amino acids. Germline V gene lookup returns CDR1 MDHEN and CDR2 SYDVKM. The sequencing used peripheral blood, collected 28 days after the second AZD1222 dose. The clonotype originates from an adult who received the AZD1222 COVID-19 vaccine. This chain joins TRBV28 and TRBJ2-7; TRBD2 might be the D (6 bases). CDR3 sequence: CASSLGGIYEQYF. In DNA form, the CDR3 reads TGTGCCAGCAGTTTAGGCGGGATTTACGAGCAGTACTTC.